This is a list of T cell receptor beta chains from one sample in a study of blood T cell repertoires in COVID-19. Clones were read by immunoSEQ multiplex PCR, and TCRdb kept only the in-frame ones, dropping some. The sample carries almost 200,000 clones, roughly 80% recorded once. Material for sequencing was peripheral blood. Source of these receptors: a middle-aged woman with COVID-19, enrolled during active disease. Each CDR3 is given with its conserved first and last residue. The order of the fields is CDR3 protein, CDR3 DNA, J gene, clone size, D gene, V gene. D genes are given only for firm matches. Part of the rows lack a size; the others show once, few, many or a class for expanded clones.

CDR3aa: CASSLTSGRAGSYEQYF
CDR3nt: TGCGCCAGCAGCTTAACTAGCGGGAGGGCCGGGTCCTACGAGCAGTACTTC
j_gene: TRBJ2-7
abundance: -
d_gene: TRBD2
v_gene: TRBV5-1

CDR3aa: CASSPPGGASYNEQFF
CDR3nt: TGTGCCAGCAGCCCGCCCGGGGGGGCCTCCTACAATGAGCAGTTCTTC
j_gene: TRBJ2-1
abundance: -
d_gene: TRBD2
v_gene: TRBV7-8

CDR3aa: CASSLDRDRDYEQYF
CDR3nt: TGTGCCAGCAGCTTAGATCGAGACAGAGACTACGAGCAGTACTTC
j_gene: TRBJ2-7
abundance: -
d_gene: -
v_gene: TRBV11-2

CDR3aa: CASSLSGEGYTF
CDR3nt: TGCGCCAGCAGCTTGTCCGGGGAGGGCTACACCTTC
j_gene: TRBJ1-2
abundance: -
d_gene: -
v_gene: TRBV5-1

CDR3aa: CASSQDPGLAGGYEQYF
CDR3nt: TGCGCCAGCAGCCAAGATCCGGGACTAGCGGGAGGCTACGAGCAGTACTTC
j_gene: TRBJ2-7
abundance: -
d_gene: TRBD2
v_gene: TRBV4-1

CDR3aa: CASSQGLLSSGNTIYF
CDR3nt: TGTGCCAGCAGCCAAGGACTGTTGAGCTCTGGAAACACCATATATTTT
j_gene: TRBJ1-3
abundance: -
d_gene: -
v_gene: TRBV4-2

CDR3aa: CASSPYQGARTGELFF
CDR3nt: TGTGCCAGTAGTCCCTACCAGGGGGCGCGCACCGGGGAGCTGTTTTTT
j_gene: TRBJ2-2
abundance: -
d_gene: TRBD1
v_gene: TRBV19

CDR3aa: CSVEDSGGLGYTF
CDR3nt: TGCAGCGTTGAAGATTCAGGGGGCTTAGGCTACACCTTC
j_gene: TRBJ1-2
abundance: -
d_gene: TRBD1
v_gene: TRBV29-1

CDR3aa: CASSTGQAYQETQYF
CDR3nt: TGTGCCAGCAGTACGGGACAAGCCTACCAAGAGACCCAGTACTTC
j_gene: TRBJ2-5
abundance: -
d_gene: -
v_gene: TRBV6-5

CDR3aa: CASSQDRWDRANYGYTF
CDR3nt: TGTGCCAGCAGCCAAGATAGGTGGGACAGAGCTAACTATGGCTACACCTTC
j_gene: TRBJ1-2
abundance: -
d_gene: TRBD1
v_gene: TRBV3-1/TRBV3-2

CDR3aa: CASSLALRGGFETQYF
CDR3nt: TGTGCCAGCAGCTTAGCGCTACGGGGGGGTTTTGAGACCCAGTACTTC
j_gene: TRBJ2-5
abundance: -
d_gene: TRBD2
v_gene: TRBV7-9

CDR3aa: CASLVTGSEQFF
CDR3nt: TGTGCCAGCTTGGTGACAGGGTCGGAGCAGTTCTTC
j_gene: TRBJ2-1
abundance: -
d_gene: TRBD1
v_gene: TRBV18

CDR3aa: CASSHVGQGGPYEQYF
CDR3nt: TGTGCCAGCAGCCACGTAGGACAGGGGGGGCCCTACGAGCAGTACTTC
j_gene: TRBJ2-7
abundance: few
d_gene: TRBD1
v_gene: TRBV5-4

CDR3aa: CASSYTQGSYEQYF
CDR3nt: TGTGCCAGCAGTTACACGCAGGGCTCCTACGAGCAGTACTTC
j_gene: TRBJ2-7
abundance: -
d_gene: -
v_gene: TRBV6-6

CDR3aa: CASSFSGGLGNEQFF
CDR3nt: TGTGCCAGCAGCTTTAGCGGGGGCCTTGGGAATGAGCAGTTCTTC
j_gene: TRBJ2-1
abundance: -
d_gene: TRBD2
v_gene: TRBV7-9

CDR3aa: CASAWSGEGNQPQHF
CDR3nt: TGTGCCTCAGCATGGTCGGGGGAGGGCAATCAGCCCCAGCATTTT
j_gene: TRBJ1-5
abundance: few
d_gene: -
v_gene: TRBV27

CDR3aa: CASRVRGDRGWKGQFF
CDR3nt: TGTGCCAGCAGAGTCCGGGGAGACAGGGGATGGAAGGGGCAGTTCTTC
j_gene: TRBJ2-1
abundance: -
d_gene: TRBD1
v_gene: TRBV6-6

CDR3aa: CASSLVGGRGYNEQFF
CDR3nt: TGTGCCAGCAGCTTAGTTGGCGGGAGGGGCTACAATGAGCAGTTCTTC
j_gene: TRBJ2-1
abundance: -
d_gene: TRBD2
v_gene: TRBV7-8

CDR3aa: CATRTSGSNEQFF
CDR3nt: TGCGCCACCAGGACTAGCGGGAGCAATGAGCAGTTCTTC
j_gene: TRBJ2-1
abundance: -
d_gene: TRBD2
v_gene: TRBV5-1

CDR3aa: CSAQNTEAFF
CDR3nt: TGCAGCGCCCAGAACACTGAAGCTTTCTTT
j_gene: TRBJ1-1
abundance: few
d_gene: -
v_gene: TRBV29-1

CDR3aa: CAWTGGPHEQYF
CDR3nt: TGTGCCTGGACCGGGGGGCCACACGAGCAGTACTTC
j_gene: TRBJ2-7
abundance: -
d_gene: -
v_gene: TRBV30

CDR3aa: CASSQTGGADTEAFF
CDR3nt: TGCGCCAGCAGCCAAACAGGGGGCGCCGACACTGAAGCTTTCTTT
j_gene: TRBJ1-1
abundance: -
d_gene: TRBD1
v_gene: TRBV4-1

CDR3aa: CASSLGQTESSGANVLTF
CDR3nt: TGTGCCAGCAGCCTGGGGCAGACAGAAAGCTCTGGGGCCAACGTCCTGACTTTC
j_gene: TRBJ2-6
abundance: -
d_gene: -
v_gene: TRBV14

CDR3aa: CASSVVQEGEQYF
CDR3nt: TGTGCCAGCAGCGTAGTACAGGAAGGCGAGCAGTACTTC
j_gene: TRBJ2-7
abundance: -
d_gene: -
v_gene: TRBV9

CDR3aa: CASGLLPSSYNEQFF
CDR3nt: TGTGCTAGTGGTTTGCTTCCGAGCTCCTACAATGAGCAGTTCTTC
j_gene: TRBJ2-1
abundance: -
d_gene: -
v_gene: TRBV12-5

CDR3aa: CASTTPPYEQYF
CDR3nt: TGTGCCAGCACTACCCCTCCGTACGAGCAGTACTTC
j_gene: TRBJ2-7
abundance: -
d_gene: -
v_gene: TRBV12-3/TRBV12-4

CDR3aa: CATSRAGGLASPLHF
CDR3nt: TGTGCCACCAGCAGAGCAGGAGGGTTAGCCTCACCCCTCCACTTT
j_gene: TRBJ1-6
abundance: -
d_gene: -
v_gene: TRBV15

CDR3aa: CASSQTSRAGEQFF
CDR3nt: TGTGCCAGCAGCCAAACTTCGAGAGCGGGTGAGCAGTTCTTC
j_gene: TRBJ2-1
abundance: -
d_gene: -
v_gene: TRBV3-1/TRBV3-2

CDR3aa: CASSLLAGAPSYEQYF
CDR3nt: TGTGCCAGCAGCTTGTTAGCGGGAGCTCCCTCCTACGAGCAGTACTTC
j_gene: TRBJ2-7
abundance: -
d_gene: TRBD2
v_gene: TRBV5-5

CDR3aa: CASSPQVYEQYF
CDR3nt: TGTGCCAGCAGTCCGCAGGTTTACGAGCAGTACTTC
j_gene: TRBJ2-7
abundance: -
d_gene: -
v_gene: TRBV28

CDR3aa: CASSADRAKGEAFF
CDR3nt: TGTGCCAGCAGCGCCGACAGGGCTAAAGGAGAAGCTTTCTTT
j_gene: TRBJ1-1
abundance: -
d_gene: TRBD1
v_gene: TRBV3-1/TRBV3-2

CDR3aa: CASSVGGGHNEQFF
CDR3nt: TGTGCCAGCAGTGTGGGCGGGGGCCACAATGAGCAGTTCTTC
j_gene: TRBJ2-1
abundance: -
d_gene: -
v_gene: TRBV2

CDR3aa: CASSPLGREERSQFF
CDR3nt: TGTGCCAGCAGCCCCCTCGGGCGGGAGGAGAGGTCGCAGTTCTTC
j_gene: TRBJ2-1
abundance: once
d_gene: TRBD2
v_gene: TRBV7-2

CDR3aa: CASSMGGMQGTQYF
CDR3nt: TGTGCCAGTAGTATGGGAGGGATGCAGGGGACCCAGTACTTC
j_gene: TRBJ2-5
abundance: -
d_gene: TRBD2
v_gene: TRBV19

CDR3aa: CSVAGQDLGEQYF
CDR3nt: TGCAGCGTCGCGGGACAGGACTTGGGGGAGCAGTACTTC
j_gene: TRBJ2-7
abundance: -
d_gene: TRBD1
v_gene: TRBV29-1

CDR3aa: CASSESRRQFF
CDR3nt: TGTGCCAGCAGTGAGTCTAGGCGGCAGTTCTTC
j_gene: TRBJ2-1
abundance: -
d_gene: -
v_gene: TRBV2

CDR3aa: CASSRPDRQNTEAFF
CDR3nt: TGTGCCAGCAGCCGTCCGGACAGGCAGAACACTGAAGCTTTCTTT
j_gene: TRBJ1-1
abundance: once
d_gene: TRBD1
v_gene: TRBV7-2

CDR3aa: CASQVVGGATNEKLFF
CDR3nt: TGTGCCAGTCAGGTGGTCGGGGGAGCAACTAATGAAAAACTGTTTTTT
j_gene: TRBJ1-4
abundance: -
d_gene: -
v_gene: TRBV19

CDR3aa: CASSKQEFGGYTF
CDR3nt: TGTGCCAGCAGTAAACAGGAATTCGGAGGCTACACCTTC
j_gene: TRBJ1-2
abundance: -
d_gene: -
v_gene: TRBV6-2/TRBV6-3

CDR3aa: CASSVGQGRSPLHF
CDR3nt: TGTGCCAGCAGCGTAGGACAGGGACGCTCACCCCTCCACTTT
j_gene: TRBJ1-6
abundance: -
d_gene: TRBD1
v_gene: TRBV9

CDR3aa: CASSALNGNTIYF
CDR3nt: TGTGCCAGCAGTGCGCTCAACGGAAACACCATATATTTT
j_gene: TRBJ1-3
abundance: -
d_gene: -
v_gene: TRBV3-1/TRBV3-2

CDR3aa: CASSPLDRAAYEQYF
CDR3nt: TGTGCCAGCAGCCCATTAGACAGGGCAGCATACGAGCAGTACTTC
j_gene: TRBJ2-7
abundance: -
d_gene: TRBD1
v_gene: TRBV9

CDR3aa: CASSYSGRDGGYTF
CDR3nt: TGTGCCAGCAGTTACTCAGGCAGGGATGGTGGCTACACCTTC
j_gene: TRBJ1-2
abundance: -
d_gene: -
v_gene: TRBV6-2/TRBV6-3

CDR3aa: CASSQVGGHNSPLHF
CDR3nt: TGTGCCAGCAGCCAAGTCGGAGGCCATAATTCACCCCTCCACTTT
j_gene: TRBJ1-6
abundance: -
d_gene: -
v_gene: TRBV4-2

CDR3aa: CASSIVPTGIYGYTF
CDR3nt: TGTGCCAGTAGTATAGTGCCCACAGGAATCTATGGCTACACCTTC
j_gene: TRBJ1-2
abundance: -
d_gene: -
v_gene: TRBV19

CDR3aa: CASSPLSGLQFF
CDR3nt: TGTGCCAGCAGTCCCCTGAGCGGTCTCCAGTTCTTC
j_gene: TRBJ2-1
abundance: -
d_gene: -
v_gene: TRBV6-5

CDR3aa: CASSFENHRGYDYGYTF
CDR3nt: TGTGCCAGCAGCTTCGAGAATCACAGAGGGTACGACTATGGCTACACCTTC
j_gene: TRBJ1-2
abundance: few
d_gene: -
v_gene: TRBV5-4

CDR3aa: CAITGLAGDEQFF
CDR3nt: TGTGCCATCACCGGACTAGCGGGAGATGAGCAGTTCTTC
j_gene: TRBJ2-1
abundance: -
d_gene: TRBD2
v_gene: TRBV10-3

CDR3aa: CSVEGASSRGGGYTF
CDR3nt: TGCAGCGTTGAAGGGGCCAGTTCTCGCGGAGGAGGCTACACCTTC
j_gene: TRBJ1-2
abundance: -
d_gene: -
v_gene: TRBV29-1

CDR3aa: CASSLAGGHGELFF
CDR3nt: TGTGCCAGCAGTCTCGCGGGGGGGCACGGGGAGCTGTTTTTT
j_gene: TRBJ2-2
abundance: -
d_gene: TRBD2
v_gene: TRBV3-1/TRBV3-2